This passage covers 29 T cell receptor beta chains from one sample sequenced in a study of molecular identifiers for immune sequencing clone quantification. TCRdb redid the calling of the PCR reads with MiXCR, one entry per CDR3 protein. Here the sample spans about half a million distinct CDR3 sequences, around 23% being singletons. Sequenced material: naive CD8+ T cells from blood, with Jurkat cell RNA spiked in. Subset in this sample: FACS-sorted CD8+CD4-CCR7+CD45RA+ naive T cells. Receptors were obtained from a human donor in good health. Some libraries in this study had Jurkat cell RNA spiked in.

This clonotype was observed many times. This chain joins TRBV7-9 and TRBJ2-3, with no clear D. The V gene's germline CDR1 is SEHNR and CDR2 FQNEAQ (reference sequence). The length of the CDR3 is 14 residues. Trimming removed 2 bases from V and 6 bases from J, with 12 bases in between. The CDR3, as DNA: TGTGCCAGCAGCTTACTCTTCGCCCTGGATACGCAGTATTTT. Amino acids: CASSLLFALDTQYF.

The sample holds one count of this clonotype. This chain uses TRBV6-1 with TRBJ1-1; 7 positions match TRBD1. The CDR3 length is 13 residues. Trimming at V came to 7 bases and at J to 2 bases, leaving 4 bases not matched to a gene. Germline values: CDR1 MNHNS, CDR2 SASEGT. The CDR3 nucleotides are TGTGCCAGCAACTGGGACAGCAACACTGAAGCTTTCTTT. This sequence encodes CASNWDSNTEAFF.

Comments on this clonotype: The junction differs from germline at one of its ends, possibly a read error. This chain connects TRBV6-1 to TRBJ1-1, with D hard to call. CDR1 is MNHNS and CDR2 is SASEGT in the germline V gene. The CDR3 sequence is 14 residues long. The CDR3, as DNA: TGTGCCAGCAGTTTAAACGAGGGATACACTGCAGCTTTCTTT. Protein: CASSLNEGYTAAFF.

This chain links TRBV7-9 with TRBJ2-7, with a weak D call TRBD2 (5 bases). V was clipped by 5 bases and J by 5 bases, with 10 bases between them. The CDR3 consists of 12 residues. Germline V CDR1 and CDR2: SEHNR, FQNEAQ (reference sequence). The CDR3 nucleotides are TGTGCCAGCAGCACTTTGAGGGACGAGCAGTACTTC. Translation: CASSTLRDEQYF.

This sequence joins TRBV7-2 and TRBJ2-1, with unresolved D. The CDR3 loop spans 16 amino acids. Between the trimmed V and J ends, which lost 0 bases and 6 bases, there was a span of 15 bases. Germline CDR1 and CDR2: SGHTA and FQGNSA. The CDR3 bases are TGTGCCAGCAGCTTAGCGTGGGAAATCAAGGGCAATGAGCAGTTCTTC. It translates to CASSLAWEIKGNEQFF.

The gene calls are TRBV4-3 and TRBJ1-1; D remains unclear. Trimming left V 3 bases short and J 4 bases short, with 9 bases between. The length of the CDR3 is 13 residues. Germline loops: CDR1 LGHNA, CDR2 YSLEER. CDR3 bases: TGCGCCAGCAGCCAGGGCTTTACCACTGAAGCTTTCTTT. It yields the protein CASSQGFTTEAFF.

The V and J genes are TRBV5-4 and TRBJ2-1; 13 bases line up with TRBD2. Germline values: CDR1 SGHNT, CDR2 YYREEE (reference sequence). J was trimmed by 0 bases and V by 4 bases; bases with no gene match: 7. This CDR3 spans 18 amino acids. The CDR3 reads CASSKGTSGDPSYNEQFF. Written as DNA, the CDR3 is TGTGCCAGCAGCAAAGGGACTAGCGGGGACCCCTCCTACAATGAGCAGTTCTTC.

The V call is TRBV27, the J call TRBJ2-7, with D tentatively TRBD1 (5 bases). Looked up from germline, CDR1 is MNHEY and CDR2 is SMNVEV (reference sequence). The ends were cut back, 8 bases at V and 3 bases at J, with 11 bases in the middle. The CDR3 totals 12 residues. Written as DNA, the CDR3 is TGTGCCAGCGGTGACAGTAACTACGAGCAGTACTTC. Translated, it gives CASGDSNYEQYF.

V usage is TRBV11-2 and J usage is TRBJ2-1; D might be TRBD2 (5 bases). CDR1 is SGHAT and CDR2 is FQNNGV in the germline V gene. This CDR3 comprises 14 residues. The V end lost 5 bases, the J end lost 7 bases, and 15 bases lay between the germline ends. As DNA, the CDR3 is TGTGCCAGCAGCCTGGGAGACTACGTGAATGAGCAGTTCTTC. Its translation: CASSLGDYVNEQFF.

This sequence joins TRBV4-3 and TRBJ1-1, with a weak D call TRBD1 (5 bases). V gave up 5 bases and J gave up 6 bases, with 16 bases separating them. The germline gives CDR1 LGHNA, CDR2 YSLEER. The CDR3 loop spans 14 amino acids. The CDR3 sequence: CASSATGVGAEAFF. The DNA for the CDR3 is TGCGCCAGCAGCGCGACGGGGGTTGGGGCTGAAGCTTTCTTT.

The rearrangement uses TRBV7-9 and TRBJ2-1, with D tentatively TRBD2 (5 bases). The ends were cut back, 0 bases at V and 2 bases at J, with 11 bases in the middle. The length of the CDR3 is 16 residues. CDR1 and CDR2 from the germline V gene are SEHNR and FQNEAQ (reference sequence). CDR3 residues: CASSLARYGAYNEQFF. CDR3 sequence (DNA): TGTGCCAGCAGCTTAGCGCGGTACGGGGCCTACAATGAGCAGTTCTTC. Variable domain in full (rest from reference TRBV7-9 and TRBJ2-1): DTGVSQNPRHKITKRGQNVTFRCDPISEHNRLYWYRQTLGQGPEFLTYFQNEAQLEKSRLLSDRFSAERPKGSFSTLEIQRTEQGDSAMYLCASSLARYGAYNEQFFGPGTRLTVL.

The table lists this clonotype with a few counts. The rearrangement uses TRBV5-5 and TRBJ2-7; the D call may be TRBD1 or TRBD2 (5 bases each). There are 14 residues in the CDR3. V was shortened by 3 bases and J by 2 bases, with 12 bases between the two germline ends. Germline assignment: CDR1 SGHKS and CDR2 YYEKEE (reference sequence). CDR3 in amino acids: CASSSLWGTYEQYF. CDR3 bases: TGTGCCAGCAGCTCGCTTTGGGGGACCTACGAGCAGTACTTC.

This clonotype was detected once. A much larger clone differs by one base, so this may be a read error. This sequence joins TRBV5-1 and TRBJ2-5; the match to TRBD1 covers 9 bases. Germline V CDR1 and CDR2: SGHRS, YFSETQ. CDR3 size: 15 residues. V trimming: 4 bases; J trimming: 1 base; junction bases outside the gene matches: 5. In nucleotides, the CDR3 is TGCGCCAGCAGCGTGGAGACAGGGGGCCAAGAGACCCAGTACTTC. Translating it yields CASSVETGGQETQYF.

The chain has TRBV27 and TRBJ2-3; D not resolved. V was pared by 3 bases and J by 10 bases, with 17 bases between. Per the germline V gene, CDR1 is MNHEY and CDR2 is SMNVEV (reference sequence). CDR3 length: 14 amino acids. CDR3 region: CASSLPPPASPQYF. The CDR3 DNA reads as TGTGCCAGCAGTTTGCCCCCTCCAGCAAGCCCGCAGTATTTT.

Notes on this clonotype: A single base separates this from a much larger clone, so it may be a read error. The V gene is TRBV29-1, the J gene TRBJ2-7; TRBD2 aligns across 8 bases. CDR3 length: 15 residues. CDR1 and CDR2 (germline): SQVTM, ANQGSEA. The CDR3 nucleotides are TGCAGCGCTGAAGACCCGGGACTAGTATCGGGCGAGCAGTACTTC. It yields the protein CSAEDPGLVSGEQYF.

As to this clonotype: An end of the junction differs from the germline gene, which may be a read error. CDR3 nucleotide sequence: TGCGCCAGCAGCAAAGAGTCAGGGAGGGACACTGAAGCTTTCTTT. It specifies CASSKESGRDTEAFF. The rearrangement uses TRBV4-1 and TRBJ1-1; D is perhaps TRBD1 (5 bases). The CDR3 is made up of 15 amino acids. Germline CDR1 reads MGHRA; CDR2 reads YSYEKL.

Here the CDR3 DNA reads TGTGCCAGCAGCCAGGTGGGCGGGGGGGTCACAGATACGCAGTATTTT. Protein product: CASSQVGGGVTDTQYF. This chain uses TRBV7-2 with TRBJ2-3; 9 positions agree with TRBD2. This CDR3 comprises 16 residues. Trimming cost V 5 bases and J 2 bases; bases outside gene matches: 8. Germline-derived CDR1 and CDR2 are SGHTA and FQGNSA.

V is TRBV27 and J is TRBJ1-1, with 12 bases lining up with TRBD1. After removal of 5 bases from V and 5 bases from J, the junction contained 9 bases not matched to a gene. Per germline, CDR1 MNHEY and CDR2 SMNVEV (reference sequence). The CDR3 runs to 16 residues. The CDR3: CASSAGTGGRYTEAFF. In DNA form, the CDR3 reads TGTGCCAGCAGTGCCGGGACAGGGGGCCGGTATACTGAAGCTTTCTTT.

The sample holds a few counts of this clonotype. CDR3 DNA: TGTGCCAGCAGCAGAGGAGGTGAAGCTTTCTTT. Translating it yields CASSRGGEAFF. The J gene is TRBJ1-1, the V gene TRBV5-4; D is unresolved. From germline, CDR1 is SGHNT and CDR2 YYREEE (reference sequence). V lost 4 bases and J 7 bases, leaving 8 bases between the germline ends. The CDR3 contains 11 residues.

This clonotype was detected only a few times. The rearrangement links TRBV7-2 to TRBJ1-1, with D perhaps TRBD1 (6 bases). CDR3 length equals 16 residues. Trimming removed 1 base at V and 3 bases at J, with 15 bases between. CDR1 SGHTA and CDR2 FQGNSA come from the germline V gene. This CDR3 is CASSLGQGLMDTEAFF. CDR3 nucleotides: TGTGCCAGCAGCTTAGGTCAGGGGCTAATGGACACTGAAGCTTTCTTT.

The chain uses TRBV10-1 and TRBJ2-7; D perhaps matches TRBD2 (7 bases). Between the trimmed V and J ends, which lost 3 bases and 6 bases, there was a span of 21 bases. Germline V CDR1 and CDR2: WNHNN, SYGVQD (reference sequence). The CDR3 loop spans 16 amino acids. Written as DNA, the CDR3 is TGCGCCAGCAGTGAAGATACCGGGAAGGGGGGGAGCGAGCAGTACTTC. This translates into CASSEDTGKGGSEQYF.

Many counts were recorded for this clonotype. The genes are TRBV4-1 and TRBJ2-5, with 8 bases lining up with TRBD2. CDR3 length: 16 residues. The germline V gene encodes CDR1 MGHRA and CDR2 YSYEKL. V gave up 0 bases and J gave up 4 bases; unmatched junction bases: 7. CDR3 loop: CASSQDAGLGSETQYF. The CDR3 DNA reads TGCGCCAGCAGCCAAGATGCGGGACTAGGGTCAGAGACCCAGTACTTC.

This clonotype was counted between two and nine times. This chain connects TRBV4-1 to TRBJ2-7, with TRBD1 identical over 10 bases. The CDR3 consists of 17 residues. Germline CDR1 and CDR2: MGHRA and YSYEKL. The V gene end was trimmed by 3 bases and the J gene end by 0 bases; junction bases not matched to a gene: 8. The CDR3 bases are TGCGCCAGCAGCCACTCAGCGGGACAGGGGCACTCCTACGAGCAGTACTTC. It translates to CASSHSAGQGHSYEQYF.

This clonotype has a handful of counts. The V gene is TRBV6-2 or TRBV6-3, the J gene TRBJ2-7; a possible D gene is TRBD1 (6 bases). The V gene's germline CDR1 is MNHEY and CDR2 SVGEGT. The ends were cut back, 5 bases at V and 4 bases at J, with 21 bases in the middle. CDR3 length: 16 residues. The CDR3 DNA reads TGTGCCAGCAGTCCAGGAACGGACAGAAACGTATACGAGCAGTACTTC. Its protein product is CASSPGTDRNVYEQYF.

Regarding this clonotype: A much bigger clone sits one base away, suggesting this may be a read error. J is TRBJ2-3 and V is TRBV20-1, with D unresolved. Germline CDR1 reads DFQATT; CDR2 reads SNEGSKA (reference sequence). CDR3 length equals 12 residues. The CDR3 DNA sequence: TGCAGTGCCCCCTACAGCACAGATACGAAGTATTTT. Its translation is CSAPYSTDTKYF.

The CDR3 loop is CASSLGSSLYEQYF. The CDR3, as DNA: TGTGCCAGCAGCTTAGGGAGCTCCCTCTACGAGCAGTACTTC. The chain employs TRBV7-2 and TRBJ2-7; D remains unclear. Germline V gene sequence: CDR1 SGHTA, CDR2 FQGNSA. Trimming took off 1 base at V and 3 bases at J, with 10 bases between the two ends. This CDR3 is 14 amino acids long.

The V and J genes are TRBV6-5 and TRBJ2-7; TRBD2 aligns across 9 bases. Germline CDR1 and CDR2: MNHEY and SVGAGI. The CDR3 runs 15 residues. Unmatched junction bases numbered 9, after V lost 4 bases and J lost 5 bases. DNA for the CDR3: TGTGCCAGCAGTTTCGTCCCAGCGGGAGGAAACGAGCAGTACTTC. This gives the protein CASSFVPAGGNEQYF.

The chain joins TRBV5-5 to TRBJ2-5; 9 bases align to TRBD2. V was pared by 3 bases and J by 4 bases, with 13 bases of the junction left unmatched. The CDR3 is made up of 17 amino acids. Looked up from germline, CDR1 is SGHKS and CDR2 is YYEKEE (reference sequence). In nucleotides, the CDR3 is TGTGCCAGCAGCTGGGGGGGGGCTAGCGGGATAGTAGAGACCCAGTACTTC. Protein product: CASSWGGASGIVETQYF.

This clonotype was picked up a small number of times. V usage is TRBV27 and J usage is TRBJ2-6; tentative D call: TRBD1 (6 bases). V lost 2 bases and J 0 bases, leaving 17 bases between the germline ends. The CDR3 contains 19 residues. Per the germline V gene, CDR1 is MNHEY and CDR2 is SMNVEV (reference sequence). CDR3 residues: CASSLNPTGYLSGANVLTF. The DNA for the CDR3 is TGTGCCAGCAGTTTAAATCCCACAGGGTACCTCTCTGGGGCCAACGTCCTGACTTTC.